Below, 26 T cell receptor beta chains from the same sample are listed, as sequenced in a study of identical twins. TCRdb independently ran MiXCR on the 5' RACE reads; one entry per CDR3 protein. The sample holds about 430,000 distinct CDR3 sequences, about 18% seen once. The sequenced sample consisted of naive T cells sorted from blood. The receptors derive from a man aged 50 to 60 in good health.

The chain uses TRBV4-1 and TRBJ2-5; D gene ambiguous. The V gene lost 2 bases and the J gene lost 1 base, with 14 bases spanning the gap. Germline V lookup: CDR1 MGHRA, CDR2 YSYEKL. The CDR3 runs to 16 residues. CDR3 in DNA: TGCGCCAGCAGCCAAACAGTCCCCGCGGTCCAAGAGACCCAGTACTTC. Translation gives CASSQTVPAVQETQYF.

This clonotype was observed at least ten times. The J gene is TRBJ2-1, the V gene TRBV11-2; 7 positions match TRBD2. Germline loops: CDR1 SGHAT, CDR2 FQNNGV. The CDR3 length is 12 residues. Losses at the gene ends were 4 bases for V and 8 bases for J; bases not matched to a gene: 2. CDR3 sequence (DNA): TGTGCCAGCAGCTGGGGGGGTGATGAGCAGTTCTTC. Protein product: CASSWGGDEQFF.

The chain employs TRBV4-3 and TRBJ2-5; D is ambiguous. The CDR3 runs to 15 residues. The ends were cut back, 2 bases at V and 1 base at J, with 11 bases in the middle. Looked up from germline, CDR1 is LGHNA and CDR2 is YSLEER. CDR3 amino acids: CASSQNAESQETQYF. CDR3 sequence (DNA): TGCGCCAGCAGCCAAAACGCAGAGAGCCAAGAGACCCAGTACTTC.

This clonotype appeared a few times. The rearrangement links TRBV20-1 to TRBJ2-5; D is possibly TRBD1 (7 bases). CDR1 DFQATT and CDR2 SNEGSKA come from the germline V gene (reference sequence). The V and J ends lost 3 bases and 2 bases respectively, with 13 bases between them. The CDR3 contains 14 residues. The CDR3 here is CSASAGGQQETQYF. The CDR3 coding sequence is TGCAGTGCTAGCGCCGGGGGACAGCAAGAGACCCAGTACTTC.

In this sample, this clonotype turned up a few times. V is TRBV28 and J is TRBJ1-2; a possible D gene is TRBD1 (6 bases). Trimming removed 5 bases at V and 9 bases at J, with 25 bases between. This CDR3 is 16 amino acids long. Germline V gene sequence: CDR1 MDHEN, CDR2 SYDVKM. The CDR3 loop reads CASSPTSSGTPGRYTF. DNA of the CDR3: TGTGCCAGCAGTCCTACGTCCTCCGGGACACCCGGACGCTACACCTTC.

The rearrangement links TRBV6-6 to TRBJ2-7; no clear D. CDR3 length: 12 amino acids. CDR1 MNHNY and CDR2 SVGAGI come from the germline V gene (reference sequence). V was shortened by 7 bases and J by 5 bases, with 12 bases between the two germline ends. DNA of the CDR3: TGTGCCAGCATGGATTTTGGTGACGAGCAGTACTTC. Its protein is CASMDFGDEQYF.

This clonotype was counted many times. The chain is built from TRBV5-1 and TRBJ2-3; D uncertain. The germline V gene has CDR1 SGHRS and CDR2 YFSETQ. V was cut by 0 bases and J by 5 bases, with 7 bases left in between. CDR3 length: 13 residues. The CDR3 is CASSLEHRDTQYF. The CDR3 DNA reads as TGCGCCAGCAGCTTGGAGCATCGAGATACGCAGTATTTT.

The J gene is TRBJ2-1, the V gene TRBV7-2; 11 bases match TRBD2. This CDR3 is built from 15 residues. CDR1 SGHTA and CDR2 FQGNSA come from the germline V gene. The ends lost 6 bases at V and 8 bases at J; junction bases unmatched: 9. In DNA, the CDR3 is TGTGCCAGCAGGTCAGGACTAGCGGGCATGTATGAGCAGTTCTTC. Translation gives CASRSGLAGMYEQFF. Full variable domain (remainder filled in from reference TRBV7-2 and TRBJ2-1): GAGVSQSPSNKVTEKGKDVELRCDPISGHTALYWYRQSLGQGLEFLIYFQGNSAPDKSGLPSDRFSAERTGGSVSTLTIQRTQQEDSAVYLCASRSGLAGMYEQFFGPGTRLTVL.

There are a few counts of this clonotype. V is TRBV30 and J is TRBJ1-1; D is uncertain. This CDR3 contains 13 residues. Trimming pared 1 base from V and 7 bases from J, leaving 13 bases between. Germline V gives CDR1 GTSNPN, CDR2 SVGIG (reference sequence). The CDR3 DNA sequence: TGTGCCTGGAGTGAAAACAGAGCAGATGAAGCTTTCTTT. Its protein is CAWSENRADEAFF.

This clonotype was observed many times. The gene calls are TRBV29-1 and TRBJ2-3, with D tentatively TRBD1 (5 bases). The germline V and J ends were trimmed by 7 bases and 1 base, with 15 bases remaining between them. The CDR3 loop spans 14 amino acids. In germline, CDR1 is SQVTM, CDR2 ANQGSEA. The CDR3 nucleotides are TGCAGCGCTACGGCAGGGTCCGGCACAGATACGCAGTATTTT. Its protein is CSATAGSGTDTQYF.

There are a few counts of this clonotype. The chain joins TRBV7-2 to TRBJ2-7; the D gene is possibly TRBD2 (7 bases). This CDR3 has 14 amino acids. The germline CDR1 and CDR2 sequences are SGHTA and FQGNSA. V lost 6 bases and J 3 bases, leaving 15 bases between the germline ends. The CDR3 region is CASRSRGHSYEQYF. CDR3 sequence (DNA): TGTGCCAGCAGATCGCGGGGGCACAGCTACGAGCAGTACTTC.

This clonotype occurred many times. The chain uses TRBV20-1 and TRBJ2-1; D is tentatively TRBD1 or TRBD2 (5 bases each). With 1 base removed from V and 0 bases from J, the gap between germline ends came to 7 bases. The germline CDR1 and CDR2 sequences are DFQATT and SNEGSKA (reference sequence). CDR3 size: 14 residues. The CDR3 spells CSARGGGSYNEQFF. The CDR3 DNA reads as TGCAGTGCTAGAGGTGGGGGCTCCTACAATGAGCAGTTCTTC.

The genes are TRBV6-1 and TRBJ2-7; the D gene is possibly TRBD2 (7 bases). The CDR3 length is 14 residues. V shed 2 bases and J shed 1 base, with 9 bases lying between them. Germline V gives CDR1 MNHNS, CDR2 SASEGT. CDR3 bases: TGTGCCAGCAGTGAAAGGGGGGGATCCTACGAGCAGTACTTC. It is translated as CASSERGGSYEQYF.

This clonotype has ten or more counts. Here the CDR3 DNA reads TGTGCCAGCAGCTTAAAGTCCTACAATGAGCAGTTCTTC. This encodes CASSLKSYNEQFF. The chain recombines TRBV7-2 with TRBJ2-1; D remains unclear. The CDR3 totals 13 residues. CDR1 and CDR2 from the germline V gene are SGHTA and FQGNSA. V was trimmed by 2 bases and J by 1 base, leaving 3 bases between them.

This clonotype was seen many times. V gene TRBV6-2 or TRBV6-3 combines with J gene TRBJ2-1; 8 bases match TRBD2. The CDR3 consists of 18 residues. Germline-derived CDR1 and CDR2 are MNHEY and SVGEGT. Trimming at V came to 8 bases and at J to 0 bases, leaving 15 bases not matched to a gene. The CDR3 coding sequence is TGTGCCAGCGACCCCAGCGGCGGGGGGCCCACCTCCTACAATGAGCAGTTCTTC. Translation: CASDPSGGGPTSYNEQFF.

The sample holds many counts of this clonotype. One junction end does not reproduce the germline sequence, and a read error may be involved. The V gene is TRBV6-1, the J gene TRBJ2-7, with 7 bases matching TRBD2. Germline V gene data show CDR1 as MNHNS and CDR2 as SASEGT. The CDR3 covers 13 residues. The CDR3: CASSPMGGSVSDF. The DNA for the CDR3 is TGTGCCAGCAGTCCAATGGGGGGGAGTGTTTCTGACTTC.

At least ten counts were recorded for this clonotype. The chain recombines TRBV28 with TRBJ2-1, with TRBD2 identical over 8 bases. Trimming took 6 bases from V and 4 from J; bases not matched to a gene: 5. Germline V gene data show CDR1 as MDHEN and CDR2 as SYDVKM. The CDR3 is 14 amino acids. The CDR3 loop reads CASSQAGGYNEQFF. In DNA, the CDR3 is TGTGCCAGCAGCCAGGCGGGGGGTTACAATGAGCAGTTCTTC.

This clonotype was found many times. The chain employs TRBV10-3 and TRBJ2-1, with TRBD2 identical over 8 bases. CDR1 and CDR2 from the germline V gene are ENHRY and SYGVKD. This CDR3 has 15 residues. Germline trimming cut 4 bases from V and 8 bases from J; bases unmatched to any gene: 10. Here the CDR3 DNA reads TGTGCCATCAGTGGTACTAGCGGTACCTTTCATGAGCAGTTCTTC. Protein product: CAISGTSGTFHEQFF.

The rearrangement uses TRBV15 and TRBJ2-2; D is possibly TRBD1 or TRBD2 (5 bases each). The CDR3 totals 16 residues. Germline V gene sequence: CDR1 LNHNV, CDR2 YYDKDF (reference sequence). V lost 2 bases and J 3 bases, leaving 13 bases between the germline ends. The DNA of the CDR3 is TGTGCCACCAGCAGATCCCGGGACCACCACACCGGGGAGCTGTTTTTT. It yields the protein CATSRSRDHHTGELFF.

The sample holds a few counts of this clonotype. This chain links TRBV7-8 with TRBJ2-7, with TRBD1 as a possible D gene (6 bases). CDR1 is SGHVS, CDR2 FQNEAQ, per germline. The CDR3 has 12 amino acids. V shed 5 bases and J shed 5 bases, with 10 bases lying between them. The CDR3 nucleotides are TGTGCCAGCAGCACGGGGACAAACGAGCAGTACTTC. Amino acids: CASSTGTNEQYF. Full variable domain (missing parts from reference TRBV7-8 and TRBJ2-7): GAGVSQSPRYKVAKRGQDVALRCDPISGHVSLFWYQQALGQGPEFLTYFQNEAQLDKSGLPSDRFFAERPEGSVSTLKIQRTQQEDSAVYLCASSTGTNEQYFGPGTRLTVT.

The CDR3 loop reads CTQVWNRSYEQYF. The CDR3 DNA reads as TGCACCCAGGTTTGGAATAGGTCCTACGAGCAGTACTTC. This chain links TRBV29-1 with TRBJ2-7; D remains ambiguous. The CDR3 is 13 residues long. Germline V gene data show CDR1 as SQVTM and CDR2 as ANQGSEA.

This clonotype has a handful of counts. The chain joins TRBV27 to TRBJ1-3; the D gene is possibly TRBD1 (5 bases). The germline CDR1 and CDR2 sequences are MNHEY and SMNVEV (reference sequence). This CDR3 region has 16 residues. The V end was cut by 3 bases, the J end by 4 bases, with 16 bases between. The CDR3 nucleotides read TGTGCCAGCAGTTTCCATCGGGGCCATCAGGGAAACACCATATATTTT. Its protein is CASSFHRGHQGNTIYF.

This clonotype is judged medium-sized. The chain couples TRBV24-1 to TRBJ2-3; no reliable D call. Germline V gene lookup returns CDR1 KGHDR and CDR2 SFDVKD. The CDR3 runs to 14 residues. Trimming took off 0 bases at V and 5 bases at J, with 8 bases between the two ends. DNA for the CDR3: TGTGCCACCAGTGATTTGAACCAGAAAGATACGCAGTATTTT. It yields the protein CATSDLNQKDTQYF.

The chain is built from TRBV20-1 and TRBJ1-2, with a weak D call TRBD1 (6 bases). Germline assignment: CDR1 DFQATT and CDR2 SNEGSKA (reference sequence). V was trimmed by 7 bases and J by 3 bases, leaving 24 bases between them. CDR3 length: 16 residues. CDR3 nucleotides: TGCAGTGTCCCCGGGCAGGGGAACAGGAGAGACTATGGCTACACCTTC. It is translated as CSVPGQGNRRDYGYTF.

This chain uses TRBV20-1 with TRBJ1-1; no definite D call. Between the trimmed V and J ends, which lost 0 bases and 5 bases, there was a span of 19 bases. The CDR3 totals 16 residues. Germline values: CDR1 DFQATT, CDR2 SNEGSKA (reference sequence). The CDR3 reads CSARDPAGGLFTEAFF. The CDR3 DNA reads as TGCAGTGCTAGAGATCCGGCCGGTGGACTTTTTACTGAAGCTTTCTTT.

This clonotype showed up many times. The chain carries TRBV3-1 and TRBJ1-1; no firm D call. CDR3 size: 13 residues. Between the trimmed V and J ends, which lost 7 bases and 1 base, there was a span of 10 bases. Germline CDR1 and CDR2: LGHDT and YNNKEL (reference sequence). For the CDR3, the DNA is TGTGCCAGCACCCACCGGGGGAACACTGAAGCTTTCTTT. Its translation: CASTHRGNTEAFF.